Described below is a single T cell receptor (beta chain) sequence and its context. Its target is unknown. Indicated time point: baseline pretreatment blood. The treatment here: 15 Gy SBRT to primary tumor, nephrectomy 4 weeks later. Radiation-treated patients gave blood at baseline, week 2 and week 4. Germline CDR1 SNHLY, CDR2 FYNNEI. The CDR3 runs 15 residues. Trimming removed 7 bases from V and 5 bases from J; junction bases left unmatched: 6. The data belong to a study of radiation and T cells in renal cell carcinoma. Notes on the study in general: Without pretreatment biopsies, baseline tumor clonotype presence was undetermined. In blood, top tumor clones expanded by 2 weeks, shrinking by 4.

Generated by immunoSEQ multiplex PCR, the TCRdb table keeps only in-frame clones and is missing some. Of about 50,000 clones listed, about 80% were seen once; the top ten hold 25% to 35%. This receptor was identified in a woman between 65 and 79 years old with renal cell carcinoma. V gene TRBV2 combines with J gene TRBJ2-1, with 12 bases lining up with TRBD2. The sequencing here drew on blood, taken from a patient whose treatment included radiotherapy and nephrectomy. CDR3 nucleotides: TGTGCCAGCACTCGACTAGCGGGGGTTAACAATGAGCAGTTCTTC. Translated: CASTRLAGVNNEQFF.